The 29 T cell receptor beta chains listed next were all sequenced from one sample in a study of metastatic and nonmetastatic thyroid tumors. Thyroid surgery was performed in patients who had received no treatment beforehand. TCRdb reanalyzed the PCR reads via MiXCR. This sample has approximately 25,000 clones, with around 26% found just once. Sequenced sample: blood. The receptor set was obtained from a male donor with papillary thyroid cancer or a benign thyroid nodule (not recorded which). Some clones in this sample may be carry-over from other donors' samples.

This clone has at least ten counts. The chain has TRBV7-2 and TRBJ2-5; a possible D gene is TRBD1 (6 bases). Germline CDR1 is SGHTA and CDR2 is FQGNSA. V was cut by 5 bases and J by 5 bases, with 15 bases left in between. The CDR3 extends over 14 amino acids. The CDR3 DNA reads as TGTGCCAGCAGCGTTAGGACAGCCCGGGAGACCCAGTACTTC. Translation gives CASSVRTARETQYF.

The chain uses TRBV7-9 and TRBJ2-3; D gene unclear. The CDR3 loop spans 14 amino acids. The V gene's germline CDR1 is SEHNR and CDR2 FQNEAQ (reference sequence). V was shortened by 1 base and J by 0 bases, with 5 bases between the two germline ends. Here the CDR3 reads CASSLEFSTDTQYF. In DNA, the CDR3 is TGTGCCAGCAGCTTAGAATTTAGCACAGATACGCAGTATTTT.

About this clone: A clone one base away is much larger, so this may be a read error. This rearrangement joins TRBV7-2 to TRBJ2-4; the match to TRBD2 covers 8 bases. Germline CDR1 SGHTA, CDR2 FQGNSA. Trimming took 0 bases from V and 10 from J; bases not matched to a gene: 8. The CDR3 contains 15 residues. CDR3 region: CASSLALAGGQIQYF. DNA for the CDR3: TGTGCCAGCAGCTTAGCGCTGGCGGGAGGTCAAATTCAGTACTTC.

The rearrangement joins TRBV12-3 or TRBV12-4 to TRBJ2-2; 7 bases agree with TRBD2. J gave up 7 bases and V 4 bases, and 9 bases lay outside the gene matches. This CDR3 has 15 amino acids. CDR3 nucleotides: TGTGCCAGCAGTTGGCTAACGGGGGGAAACGGGGAGCTGTTTTTT. Translating it yields CASSWLTGGNGELFF.

This clone was counted between two and nine times. The chain employs TRBV6-1 and TRBJ2-7, with D uncertain. Trimming took off 8 bases at V and 3 bases at J, with 17 bases between the two ends. This CDR3 is 14 amino acids long. Germline CDR1 and CDR2: MNHNS and SASEGT. CDR3 nucleotide sequence: TGTGCCAGCGGAAAGAGCACGGAAGGCTACGAGCAGTACTTC. Amino acids: CASGKSTEGYEQYF.

This clone showed up many times. A much more abundant neighbour one base away suggests this may be a read error. The chain links TRBV12-3 or TRBV12-4 to TRBJ1-1, with D unclear. The length of the CDR3 is 13 residues. The CDR3 spells CTSTTRQNTEAFF. The CDR3, as DNA: TGTACCAGCACCACCCGACAGAACACTGAAGCTTTCTTT.

This clone was seen at least ten times. CDR3 residues: CASSAGQERRTEAFF. CDR3 DNA: TGTGCCAGCAGTGCGGGACAGGAGCGGAGGACTGAAGCTTTCTTT. The V gene is TRBV6-1, the J gene TRBJ1-1, with 8 bases lining up with TRBD1. Germline CDR1 and CDR2: MNHNS and SASEGT. V lost 4 bases to trimming and J lost 5 bases; unmatched junction nucleotides: 9. The CDR3 has 15 residues.

By share, this clone ranks as medium-sized (0.01 to 0.1%). This chain links TRBV11-3 with TRBJ2-1; D is perhaps TRBD1 or TRBD2 (5 bases each). The length of the CDR3 is 15 residues. Germline CDR1 and CDR2: SGHNT and YENEEA. Between the trimmed V and J ends, which lost 0 bases and 5 bases, there was a span of 11 bases. The CDR3 protein is CASSLEGTKNNEQFF. CDR3 nucleotide sequence: TGTGCCAGCAGCTTAGAGGGGACCAAGAACAATGAGCAGTTCTTC. Combining the CDR3 with reference TRBV11-3 and TRBJ2-1 gives the whole variable domain EAGVVQSPRYKIIEKKQPVAFWCNPISGHNTLYWYLQNLGQGPELLIRYENEEAVDDSQLPKDRFSAERLKGVDSTLKIQPAELGDSAVYLCASSLEGTKNNEQFFGPGTRLTVL.

This clone occurred many times. This rearrangement joins TRBV15 to TRBJ2-4; 11 nucleotides match TRBD1. The CDR3 has 19 amino acids. CDR1 and CDR2 from the germline V gene are LNHNV and YYDKDF (reference sequence). Losses at the gene ends were 0 bases for V and 7 bases for J; bases not matched to a gene: 14. CDR3 DNA sequence: TGTGCCACCAGCAGAGATCGGACAGGGGGCGCGGGGGGTCGTAACATTCAGTACTTC. Its protein product is CATSRDRTGGAGGRNIQYF.

This clone was seen more than once but under ten times. This chain links TRBV10-3 with TRBJ1-6, with D perhaps matching TRBD1 (5 bases). Trimming removed 4 bases from V and 3 bases from J, with 13 bases in between. Germline-derived CDR1 and CDR2 are ENHRY and SYGVKD. The CDR3 runs to 16 residues. The CDR3 reads CAISADRQIYNSPLHF. The CDR3, as DNA: TGTGCCATCAGTGCCGACCGACAGATCTATAATTCACCCCTCCACTTT.

This clone occurred many times. The gene calls are TRBV27 and TRBJ2-2; no firm D call. V was cut by 7 bases and J by 4 bases, with 10 bases left in between. Germline CDR1 and CDR2: MNHEY and SMNVEV (reference sequence). This CDR3 is built from 13 residues. CDR3 loop: CASIINVTGELFF. Here the CDR3 DNA reads TGTGCCAGCATTATTAACGTCACCGGGGAGCTGTTTTTT.

Points on this clone: Mismatch with germline at one junction end may stem from a read error. The chain joins TRBV9 to TRBJ2-3; D is unclear. The CDR3 is 15 amino acids. The germline V gene has CDR1 SGDLS and CDR2 YYNGEE. CDR3 bases: TGTGCCAACAGCCCAATCTTCGGGTGCACAGATACGCAGTATTTT. Protein product: CANSPIFGCTDTQYF.

This clone showed up just a few times. J is TRBJ1-4 and V is TRBV19; D call uncertain. The V end lost 3 bases, the J end lost 0 bases, and 8 bases lay between the germline ends. CDR3 size: 15 residues. Germline assignment: CDR1 LNHDA and CDR2 SQIVND (reference sequence). The CDR3, as DNA: TGTGCCAGTAGTATTGGGGTGTCAACTAATGAAAAACTGTTTTTT. Its translation: CASSIGVSTNEKLFF.

The chain uses TRBV7-9 and TRBJ2-7, with a possible D match to TRBD1 (6 bases). The CDR3 is 15 residues long. Trimming stripped 7 bases from V and 3 bases from J, with 19 bases between. From germline, CDR1 is SEHNR and CDR2 FQNEAQ (reference sequence). This chain's CDR3 is CASIRHRDKDYEQYF. The CDR3 DNA reads as TGTGCCAGCATCCGCCACCGGGACAAGGACTACGAGCAGTACTTC.

This clone was detected many times. This chain joins TRBV28 and TRBJ1-5; D is ambiguous. V shed 4 bases and J shed 4 bases, with 5 bases lying between them. CDR1 MDHEN and CDR2 SYDVKM come from the germline V gene. CDR3 length equals 12 residues. CDR3 DNA sequence: TGTGCCAGCAGTTCCGCTAATCAGCCCCAGCATTTT. This encodes CASSSANQPQHF.

This clone was observed a handful of times. CDR3 sequence (DNA): TGTGCCAGTAGGCACACGGGGACCGAGAGAAAAGAGTTCTTC. Translating gives CASRHTGTERKEFF. The gene calls are TRBV19 and TRBJ2-1; D may be TRBD1 or TRBD2 (5 bases each). The CDR3 sequence is 14 residues long. The V end lost 6 bases, the J end lost 14 bases, and 23 bases lay between the germline ends. Germline values: CDR1 LNHDA, CDR2 SQIVND (reference sequence).

In this sample, this clone turned up many times. The gene calls are TRBV18 and TRBJ1-4; no reliable D call. The CDR3 has 13 residues. Trimming removed 7 bases from V and 2 bases from J, with 8 bases in between. CDR1 is KGHSH and CDR2 is LQKENI in the germline V gene. CDR3: CASFRGTNEKLFF. In nucleotides, the CDR3 is TGTGCCAGCTTCCGGGGTACTAATGAAAAACTGTTTTTT. The full variable domain, with the rest looked up from reference TRBV18 and TRBJ1-4, is NAGVMQNPRHLVRRRGQEARLRCSPMKGHSHVYWYRQLPEEGLKFMVYLQKENIIDESGMPKERFSAEFPKEGPSILRIQQVVRGDSAAYFCASFRGTNEKLFFGSGTQLSVL.

This clone was observed at least ten times. CDR3 protein: CASSIGRANEKLFF. CDR3 nucleotide sequence: TGTGCCAGTAGTATCGGTAGGGCCAATGAAAAACTGTTTTTT. This chain joins TRBV19 and TRBJ1-4, with D unresolved. CDR1 is LNHDA, CDR2 SQIVND, per germline (reference sequence). Trimming pared 3 bases from V and 5 bases from J, leaving 10 bases between. This CDR3 is built from 14 residues. Based on the CDR3 plus reference TRBV19 and TRBJ1-4, the full variable domain is DGGITQSPKYLFRKEGQNVTLSCEQNLNHDAMYWYRQDPGQGLRLIYYSQIVNDFQKGDIAEGYSVSREKKESFPLTVTSAQKNPTAFYLCASSIGRANEKLFFGSGTQLSVL.

By sample fraction, this clone is medium-sized. The chain links TRBV5-1 to TRBJ2-7; tentatively, D is TRBD1 (6 bases). Trimming removed 7 bases at V and 5 bases at J, with 16 bases between. The CDR3 length is 13 residues. From germline, CDR1 is SGHRS and CDR2 YFSETQ. The CDR3 is CASSKTGSDEQYF. CDR3 nucleotides: TGCGCCAGCTCTAAAACAGGGTCGGACGAGCAGTACTTC. The full variable domain, completed using reference TRBV5-1 and TRBJ2-7, is KAGVTQTPRYLIKTRGQQVTLSCSPISGHRSVSWYQQTPGQGLQFLFEYFSETQRNKGNFPGRFSGRQFSNSRSEMNVSTLELGDSALYLCASSKTGSDEQYFGPGTRLTVT.

This clone was detected many times. The junction differs from germline at one of its ends, possibly a read error. This chain connects TRBV7-9 to TRBJ1-1; D uncertain. Germline lookup yields CDR1 SEHNR and CDR2 FQNEAQ (reference sequence). The length of the CDR3 is 13 residues. CDR3 residues: CASSFAGNAEAFF. The CDR3 nucleotides read TGTGCCAGCAGCTTCGCCGGGAACGCTGAAGCTTTCTTT.

The chain is built from TRBV6-2 or TRBV6-3 and TRBJ2-2, with 11 bases that match TRBD2. The CDR3 has 14 amino acids. Germline trimming cut 7 bases from V and 7 bases from J; bases unmatched to any gene: 5. In germline, CDR1 is MNHEY, CDR2 SVGEGT. CDR3 sequence: CASTTSGGSGELFF. In DNA, the CDR3 is TGTGCCAGCACCACTAGCGGGGGAAGCGGGGAGCTGTTTTTT.

This clone was counted at least ten times. The V gene is TRBV18, the J gene TRBJ2-1, with D maybe TRBD1 (6 bases). The CDR3 contains 16 residues. Between the trimmed V and J ends, which lost 3 bases and 7 bases, there was a span of 19 bases. CDR1 is KGHSH, CDR2 LQKENI, per germline. CDR3 sequence (DNA): TGTGCCAGCTCACCCGAAGGGACAAACTTCCGAAATGAGCAGTTCTTC. It translates to CASSPEGTNFRNEQFF.

This clone has only a few counts. V gene TRBV6-5 combines with J gene TRBJ2-2; D is perhaps TRBD2 (6 bases). There are 14 residues in the CDR3. V lost 5 bases, J lost 10 bases, and 17 bases lay in between. In germline, CDR1 is MNHEY, CDR2 SVGAGI. The CDR3 is CASSHYGTPVELFF. In DNA, the CDR3 is TGTGCCAGCAGTCACTACGGGACTCCCGTGGAGCTGTTTTTT.

This clone has ten or more counts. The rearrangement uses TRBV29-1 and TRBJ2-1; the match to TRBD2 covers 9 bases. The germline V gene has CDR1 SQVTM and CDR2 ANQGSEA. Trimming at V came to 8 bases and at J to 7 bases, leaving 12 bases not matched to a gene. CDR3 length equals 14 residues. In DNA, the CDR3 is TGCAGCCTTGGCGGTAGCGGGAGTTTTAATGAGCAGTTCTTC. Protein: CSLGGSGSFNEQFF.

There are many counts of this clone. The rearrangement joins TRBV30 to TRBJ1-3; D is undetermined. The CDR3 runs to 14 residues. V lost 4 bases and J 0 bases, leaving 10 bases between the germline ends. Germline lookup yields CDR1 GTSNPN and CDR2 SVGIG (reference sequence). The CDR3 loop reads CAWIGPDSGNTIYF. CDR3 nucleotides: TGTGCCTGGATAGGACCGGACTCTGGAAACACCATATATTTT. Based on the CDR3 plus reference TRBV30 and TRBJ1-3, the full variable domain is SQTIHQWPATLVQPVGSPLSLECTVEGTSNPNLYWYRQAAGRGLQLLFYSVGIGQISSEVPQNLSASRPQDRQFILSSKKLLLSDSGFYLCAWIGPDSGNTIYFGEGSWLTVV.

This clone was seen ten or more times. The chain carries TRBV5-1 and TRBJ2-3, with TRBD1 as a possible D gene (5 bases). CDR1 SGHRS and CDR2 YFSETQ come from the germline V gene. V was trimmed by 2 bases and J by 0 bases, leaving 10 bases between them. CDR3 length: 15 amino acids. The CDR3 DNA reads as TGCGCCAGCAGCTTAGAGACAGCTAGCACAGATACGCAGTATTTT. Its translation is CASSLETASTDTQYF. The variable domain in full, completed from reference TRBV5-1 and TRBJ2-3, reads KAGVTQTPRYLIKTRGQQVTLSCSPISGHRSVSWYQQTPGQGLQFLFEYFSETQRNKGNFPGRFSGRQFSNSRSEMNVSTLELGDSALYLCASSLETASTDTQYFGPGTRLTVL.

This clone was seen a handful of times. Its ends do not fully match the called genes, so a read error is possible. The CDR3 loop reads CTSSGARLSPSEDTQYF. In DNA form, the CDR3 reads TGTACCAGCAGTGGGGCCCGACTGAGTCCCTCAGAAGATACGCAGTATTTT. The rearrangement uses TRBV6-1 and TRBJ2-3; tentatively, D is TRBD1 (5 bases). The CDR3 length is 17 residues. Germline V gene data show CDR1 as MNHNS and CDR2 as SASEGT.

This clone is medium-sized in the sample. J is TRBJ2-7 and V is TRBV6-1; D gene unclear. V was cut by 7 bases and J by 6 bases, with 10 bases left in between. This CDR3 spans 11 amino acids. Germline V gene lookup returns CDR1 MNHNS and CDR2 SASEGT. The CDR3 is CASISSVEQYF. The DNA of the CDR3 is TGTGCCAGCATTTCCTCCGTCGAGCAGTACTTC.

In this sample, this clone turned up a few times. This chain joins TRBV3-1 and TRBJ2-2; 9 bases fit TRBD2. Germline CDR1 LGHDT, CDR2 YNNKEL (reference sequence). The CDR3 has 18 amino acids. The J segment lost 2 bases and the V segment lost 1 base, leaving 8 bases of the junction unmatched. Written as DNA, the CDR3 is TGTGCCAGCAGCCAAGTGGTAGCGGGAGAGATAAACACCGGGGAGCTGTTTTTT. This sequence encodes CASSQVVAGEINTGELFF.